The sequence of this T cell receptor (beta chain) was determined in a study of cytomegalovirus exposure and HLA in healthy donors. About the study: Earlier findings included 90 million to 120 million unique TCR beta sequences obtained from roughly 200 million T cells.

As regards this clone: Its antigen is not identified.

PCR employed 60 Vbeta and 13 Jbeta primers. TCRdb's copy holds only in-frame clones and misses some; the assay was immunoSEQ multiplex PCR. The sample lists approximately 220,000 clones, more than 60% seen once, with 1.8% in the top ten. Findings and caveats of the study: Reported results showed that the classifier diagnosed cytomegalovirus status with high specificity and sensitivity.

The germline V gene encodes CDR1 SEHNR and CDR2 FQNEAQ (reference sequence). There are 15 residues in the CDR3. Trimming cost V 1 base and J 3 bases; bases outside gene matches: 4. The specimen sequenced was PBMCs. The rearrangement uses TRBV7-9 and TRBJ1-2, with 8 bases that match TRBD1. The sequence was obtained from a woman in her 30s in good health and CMV-seronegative. The CDR3: CASSLDAGGDYGYTF. The CDR3, as DNA: TGTGCCAGCAGCTTAGACGCAGGGGGCGACTATGGCTACACCTTC.